This TCR beta chain appears in the sequencing data of a study of blood T cell repertoires in COVID-19. Clones were read by immunoSEQ multiplex PCR, and TCRdb kept only the in-frame ones, dropping some. The sample lists hundreds of thousands of clones, 86% occurring once. Trimming shortened V by 7 bases and J by 1 base, and 10 bases separated the two germline ends. The CDR3 spans 14 residues. The germline V gene encodes CDR1 SGHAT and CDR2 FQNNGV. Sequencing was performed on peripheral blood. The V and J genes are TRBV11-2 and TRBJ2-2; a weak D match, TRBD2 (6 bases). The TCR was taken from a woman in her 70s with COVID-19, enrolled during active disease. This CDR3 is CASNPRGNTGELFF. The CDR3 coding sequence is TGTGCCAGCAATCCGCGGGGGAACACCGGGGAGCTGTTTTTT.